This T cell receptor (beta chain) was identified in a study of T cells in Graves' hyperthyroidism and ophthalmopathy. Exclusion followed for patients with uncontrolled infection, other autoimmune disease, pregnancy or lactation. Every diagnosis used clinical symptoms, serum thyroxine and TRAb, thyroid ultrasound and orbital computed tomography. Using RNA transcripts as the source, TCR beta CDR3 regions were amplified. The study used the HTBI primer set for a first-round RT-PCR of the TCR CDR3. TCRdb analysed the multiplex PCR reads with MiXCR anew, one entry per CDR3 protein. Of under 300,000 distinct CDR3 sequences in the sample, less than 15% were seen once. This clonotype was counted at least ten times. The CDR3 has 16 amino acids. V was trimmed by 5 bases and J by 4 bases, leaving 18 bases between them. Germline V gene lookup returns CDR1 MNHNS and CDR2 SASEGT.

The source is a woman aged 40 to 50 with Graves' hyperthyroidism that later progressed to Graves' ophthalmopathy. The chain joins TRBV6-1 to TRBJ2-1, with D possibly being TRBD1 or TRBD2 (5 bases each). Input material: blood. CDR3 sequence: CASSSPGTHIYNEQFF. DNA of the CDR3: TGTGCCAGCAGTTCGCCCGGGACCCACATATACAATGAGCAGTTCTTC.